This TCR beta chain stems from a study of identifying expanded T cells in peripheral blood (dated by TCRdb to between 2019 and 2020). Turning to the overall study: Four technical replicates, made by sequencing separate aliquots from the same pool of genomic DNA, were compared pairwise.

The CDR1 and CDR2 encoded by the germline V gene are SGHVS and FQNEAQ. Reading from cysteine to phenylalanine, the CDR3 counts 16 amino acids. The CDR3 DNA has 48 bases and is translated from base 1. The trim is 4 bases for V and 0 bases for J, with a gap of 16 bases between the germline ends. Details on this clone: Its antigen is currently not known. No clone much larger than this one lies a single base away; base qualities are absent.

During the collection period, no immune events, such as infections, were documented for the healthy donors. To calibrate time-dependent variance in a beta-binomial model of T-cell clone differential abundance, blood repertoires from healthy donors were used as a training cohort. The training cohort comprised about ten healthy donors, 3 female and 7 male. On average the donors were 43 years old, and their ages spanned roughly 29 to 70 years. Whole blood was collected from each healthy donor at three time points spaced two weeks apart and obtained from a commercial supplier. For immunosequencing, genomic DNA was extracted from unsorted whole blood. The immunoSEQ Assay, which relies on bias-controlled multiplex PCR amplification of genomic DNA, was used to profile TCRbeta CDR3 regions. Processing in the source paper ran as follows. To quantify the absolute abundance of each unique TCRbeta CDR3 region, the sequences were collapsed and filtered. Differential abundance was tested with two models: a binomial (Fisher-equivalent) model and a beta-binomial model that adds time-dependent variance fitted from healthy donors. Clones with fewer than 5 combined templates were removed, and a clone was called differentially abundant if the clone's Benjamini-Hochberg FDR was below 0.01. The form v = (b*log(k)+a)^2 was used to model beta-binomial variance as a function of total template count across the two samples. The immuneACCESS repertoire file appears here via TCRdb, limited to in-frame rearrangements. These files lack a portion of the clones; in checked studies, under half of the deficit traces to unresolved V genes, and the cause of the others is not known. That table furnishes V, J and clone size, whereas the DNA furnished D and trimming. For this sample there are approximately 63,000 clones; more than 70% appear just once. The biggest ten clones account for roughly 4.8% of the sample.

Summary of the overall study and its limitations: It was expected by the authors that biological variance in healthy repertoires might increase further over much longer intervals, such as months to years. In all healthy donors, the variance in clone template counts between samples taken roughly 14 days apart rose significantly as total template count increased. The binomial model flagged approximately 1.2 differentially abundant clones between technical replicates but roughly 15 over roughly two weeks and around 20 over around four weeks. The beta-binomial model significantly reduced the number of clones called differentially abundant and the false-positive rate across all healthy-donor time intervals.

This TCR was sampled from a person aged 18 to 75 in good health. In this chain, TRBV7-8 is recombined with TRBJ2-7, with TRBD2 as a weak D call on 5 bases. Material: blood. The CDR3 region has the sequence CASSSLTLGRSYEQYF. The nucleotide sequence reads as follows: TGTGCCAGCAGCTCCCTCACACTAGGTCGCTCCTACGAGCAGTACTTC.